What follows are 26 T cell receptor beta chains derived from one specimen sequenced in a study of graft-versus-host responses after intestinal transplantation. Using immunoSEQ multiplex PCR, the repertoire was profiled, and TCRdb retains in-frame clones only, with some absent. The sample contains roughly 99,000 clones, 87% of which appear only once. Their antigens remain unidentified. The material was unstimulated CD4+ T cells sorted from spleen or lymph node cells, obtained before transplant. The receptors shown here come from a human donor who was the organ donor for an intestinal transplant.

This clone was seen a few times. The chain links TRBV7-9 to TRBJ2-7; TRBD1 is a possible D gene (6 bases). Germline-derived CDR1 and CDR2 are SEHNR and FQNEAQ (reference sequence). The V end was cut by 3 bases, the J end by 6 bases, with 12 bases between. This CDR3 contains 13 residues. The CDR3 here is CASSLAGETEQYF. DNA for the CDR3: TGTGCCAGCAGCTTGGCAGGGGAGACCGAGCAGTACTTC.

The CDR3: CASRQQGLSEAFF. The CDR3 coding sequence is TGTGCCAGCAGACAACAGGGCTTGAGTGAAGCTTTCTTT. This chain connects TRBV11-2 to TRBJ1-1; a weak D match, TRBD1 (6 bases). The CDR3 runs 13 residues. Trimming pared 6 bases from V and 7 bases from J, leaving 15 bases between. Per germline, CDR1 SGHAT and CDR2 FQNNGV.

This chain uses TRBV18 with TRBJ1-1; D might be TRBD1 (6 bases). Trimming stripped 5 bases from V and 5 bases from J, with 12 bases between. Germline V CDR1 and CDR2: KGHSH, LQKENI. This CDR3 contains 13 residues. CDR3 sequence (DNA): TGTGCCAGCTCATACAGGGCGGGGACTGAAGCTTTCTTT. Encoded protein: CASSYRAGTEAFF.

The genes are TRBV10-2 and TRBJ1-5; D might be TRBD1 (5 bases). Germline V gene sequence: CDR1 WSHSY, CDR2 SAAADI. This CDR3 region has 12 residues. The V end was cut by 6 bases, the J end by 2 bases, with 5 bases between. CDR3 DNA sequence: TGCGCCAGCAGGGGGCGCAATCAGCCCCAGCATTTT. Protein sequence: CASRGRNQPQHF.

The chain recombines TRBV6-5 with TRBJ1-2; a possible D gene is TRBD1 (6 bases). Germline-derived CDR1 and CDR2 are MNHEY and SVGAGI. This CDR3 is 13 amino acids long. Trimming pared 6 bases from V and 2 bases from J, leaving 10 bases between. The CDR3 nucleotides are TGTGCCAGCAGCAGACAGGTGAACTATGGCTACACCTTC. Residues: CASSRQVNYGYTF.

V and J are TRBV4-2 and TRBJ1-3; D call uncertain. Per the germline V gene, CDR1 is LGHNA and CDR2 is YNFKEQ. The CDR3 covers 16 residues. V was clipped by 1 base and J by 0 bases, with 10 bases between them. The CDR3 coding sequence is TGTGCCAGCAGCCAAGCGCCTACCTTCTCTGGAAACACCATATATTTT. The encoded protein is CASSQAPTFSGNTIYF.

The genes are TRBV7-9 and TRBJ2-3; D is perhaps TRBD2 (7 bases). Germline values: CDR1 SEHNR, CDR2 FQNEAQ (reference sequence). The CDR3 contains 15 residues. With 5 bases removed from V and 2 bases from J, the gap between germline ends came to 14 bases. The CDR3 DNA reads TGTGCCAGCAGCCCAGGGGCGGGGGACACAGATACGCAGTATTTT. Translation gives CASSPGAGDTDTQYF.

This clone was seen more than once but under ten times. The J gene is TRBJ2-3, the V gene TRBV7-2; 13 bases agree with TRBD2. Per germline, CDR1 SGHTA and CDR2 FQGNSA. This CDR3 has 15 residues. With V trimmed by 5 bases and J by 4 bases, 3 bases remained unmatched. The CDR3 coding sequence is TGTGCCAGCAGCACTAGCGGGAGGGGTCCAGATACGCAGTATTTT. Encoded protein: CASSTSGRGPDTQYF.

The J gene is TRBJ1-2, the V gene TRBV27; no clear D gene. V was cut by 0 bases and J by 7 bases, with 12 bases left in between. Looked up from germline, CDR1 is MNHEY and CDR2 is SMNVEV (reference sequence). This CDR3 region has 14 residues. CDR3 amino acids: CASSLSNREGGYTF. DNA for the CDR3: TGTGCCAGCAGTTTATCGAATAGGGAGGGTGGCTACACCTTC.

This clone has a handful of counts. The chain joins TRBV7-9 to TRBJ1-5; D is uncertain. The CDR3 runs to 14 residues. The V end lost 4 bases, the J end lost 5 bases, and 12 bases lay between the germline ends. Per germline, CDR1 SEHNR and CDR2 FQNEAQ (reference sequence). CDR3 bases: TGTGCCAGCAGCTCCATAGGCGGGGATCAGCCCCAGCATTTT. As protein: CASSSIGGDQPQHF.

The V call is TRBV6-1, the J call TRBJ2-1, with 9 bases matching TRBD2. V lost 3 bases to trimming and J lost 2 bases; unmatched junction nucleotides: 2. The CDR3 consists of 15 residues. CDR1 is MNHNS and CDR2 is SASEGT in the germline V gene. For the CDR3, the DNA is TGTGCCAGCAGTGATATAGCGGGAGCCTACAATGAGCAGTTCTTC. This gives the protein CASSDIAGAYNEQFF.

The rearrangement links TRBV19 to TRBJ2-4; 15 nucleotides match TRBD2. The germline CDR1 and CDR2 sequences are LNHDA and SQIVND (reference sequence). Trimming removed 4 bases from V and 3 bases from J; junction bases left unmatched: 16. CDR3 length: 21 residues. The CDR3 DNA reads TGTGCCAGTAGTACCCAAACAGCAGGGACTAGCGGGAGGAGTGACAAAAACATTCAGTACTTC. This codes for CASSTQTAGTSGRSDKNIQYF.

The V call is TRBV6-1, the J call TRBJ2-7; 9 nucleotides agree with TRBD1. The CDR3 totals 15 residues. Germline values: CDR1 MNHNS, CDR2 SASEGT. V shed 7 bases, J shed 5 bases, and the junction held 12 bases outside the gene matches. The CDR3 DNA reads TGTGCCAGCACCCAAGCCCGACAGGGGGTCAACGAGCAGTACTTC. It encodes CASTQARQGVNEQYF.

This chain uses TRBV27 with TRBJ1-6; unclear D gene. V was trimmed by 3 bases and J by 10 bases, leaving 16 bases between them. Germline lookup yields CDR1 MNHEY and CDR2 SMNVEV (reference sequence). The CDR3 covers 15 residues. In DNA, the CDR3 is TGTGCCAGCAGTTTTGGATTTGGGGTTGTCTCACCCCTCCACTTT. This translates into CASSFGFGVVSPLHF.

The gene calls are TRBV2 and TRBJ2-5; weak D call: TRBD2 (5 bases). In germline, CDR1 is SNHLY, CDR2 FYNNEI. The CDR3 is 11 amino acids. The V gene lost 6 bases and the J gene lost 8 bases, with 10 bases spanning the gap. CDR3 sequence: CASRGDGTQYF. The CDR3 coding sequence is TGTGCCAGCAGGGGAGACGGCACCCAGTACTTC.

This rearrangement joins TRBV7-9 to TRBJ2-2; 8 bases fit TRBD2. The CDR3 is 17 amino acids. Germline V gives CDR1 SEHNR, CDR2 FQNEAQ (reference sequence). J gave up 6 bases and V 8 bases, and 17 bases lay outside the gene matches. The CDR3: CASQRGIDRQRSGELFF. The CDR3 coding sequence is TGTGCCAGCCAGCGGGGGATTGACAGGCAGAGGTCCGGGGAGCTGTTTTTT.

This sequence joins TRBV21-1 and TRBJ2-5; the table's TRBD1 call for D was not verified on the DNA. The closer fit of TRBJ2-7 to the DNA end suggests the J call may be wrong. TRBV21-1 is a pseudogene. The CDR3 sequence is 16 residues long. As DNA, the CDR3 is TGTGCCAGCAGCCCCAGAAGTGACAGGGGAGATGGCGAGCAGTACTTC. It encodes CASSPRSDRGDGEQYF.

This chain connects TRBV2 to TRBJ1-5; the D is unclear. V lost 3 bases and J 3 bases, leaving 9 bases between the germline ends. The V gene's germline CDR1 is SNHLY and CDR2 FYNNEI. The CDR3 totals 14 residues. CDR3 sequence: CASSDGRSNQPQHF. In nucleotides, the CDR3 is TGTGCCAGCAGTGATGGACGGTCCAATCAGCCCCAGCATTTT.

The chain uses TRBV12-5 and TRBJ1-1, with 9 bases aligning to TRBD1. With V trimmed by 2 bases and J by 7 bases, 14 bases remained unmatched. Per germline, CDR1 LGHNT and CDR2 FRNRAP. The CDR3 has 17 residues. DNA for the CDR3: TGTGCTAGTGGTTTGCCATCCCCGATACAGGGGGCCGTTGAAGCTTTCTTT. Translating it yields CASGLPSPIQGAVEAFF. Full variable domain (outside the CDR3, taken from reference TRBV12-5 and TRBJ1-1): DARVTQTPRHKVTEMGQEVTMRCQPILGHNTVFWYRQTMMQGLELLAYFRNRAPLDDSGMPKDRFSAEMPDATLATLKIQPSEPRDSAVYFCASGLPSPIQGAVEAFFGQGTRLTVV.

The genes are TRBV2 and TRBJ1-2; possible D gene TRBD1, 6 bases. From germline, CDR1 is SNHLY and CDR2 FYNNEI. V was clipped by 2 bases and J by 7 bases, with 17 bases between them. The CDR3 extends over 15 amino acids. CDR3 in DNA: TGTGCCAGCAGTGAAAGGGGCAGGGGAGGACGTGGCTACACCTTC. Protein product: CASSERGRGGRGYTF.

V is TRBV5-1 and J is TRBJ2-5; maybe TRBD1 (6 bases). Per germline, CDR1 SGHRS and CDR2 YFSETQ. V was cut by 0 bases and J by 1 base, with 10 bases left in between. The CDR3 consists of 15 residues. This CDR3 reads CASSLGQVFQETQYF. CDR3 nucleotide sequence: TGCGCCAGCAGCTTGGGACAGGTGTTCCAAGAGACCCAGTACTTC. Full variable domain (missing parts from reference TRBV5-1 and TRBJ2-5): KAGVTQTPRYLIKTRGQQVTLSCSPISGHRSVSWYQQTPGQGLQFLFEYFSETQRNKGNFPGRFSGRQFSNSRSEMNVSTLELGDSALYLCASSLGQVFQETQYFGPGTRLLVL.

The rearrangement uses TRBV5-6 and TRBJ1-6; TRBD1 is a possible D gene (5 bases). V was cut by 7 bases and J by 0 bases, with 14 bases left in between. Germline CDR1 reads SGHDT; CDR2 reads YYEEEE. The CDR3 contains 16 residues. CDR3 protein: CASGSGSDSYNSPLHF. CDR3 nucleotide sequence: TGTGCCAGCGGGTCAGGGTCTGACTCCTATAATTCACCCCTCCACTTT. The entire variable domain, with the rest obtained from reference TRBV5-6 and TRBJ1-6, is as follows: DAGVTQSPTHLIKTRGQQVTLRCSPKSGHDTVSWYQQALGQGPQFIFQYYEEEERQRGNFPDRFSGHQFPNYSSELNVNALLLGDSALYLCASGSGSDSYNSPLHFGNGTRLTVT.

The rearrangement joins TRBV7-9 to TRBJ2-1; D may be TRBD1 or TRBD2 (5 bases each). The germline CDR1 and CDR2 sequences are SEHNR and FQNEAQ (reference sequence). The CDR3 loop spans 17 amino acids. V lost 5 bases and J 0 bases, leaving 17 bases between the germline ends. In DNA form, the CDR3 reads TGTGCCAGCAGCCAATCGGGGTGGGGCATCTCCTACAATGAGCAGTTCTTC. Translated, it gives CASSQSGWGISYNEQFF.

The rearrangement links TRBV5-4 to TRBJ2-2; 8 bases match TRBD1. The CDR3 runs to 16 residues. The J segment lost 3 bases and the V segment lost 2 bases, leaving 6 bases of the junction unmatched. The germline V gene encodes CDR1 SGHNT and CDR2 YYREEE (reference sequence). As DNA, the CDR3 is TGTGCCAGCAGCTTAAGGACAGGGCGAGACACCGGGGAGCTGTTTTTT. Amino acid sequence: CASSLRTGRDTGELFF.

A single count supports this clone. The chain combines TRBV10-3 with TRBJ2-7, with D possibly matching TRBD2 (6 bases). The CDR3 is 11 amino acids. V lost 7 bases, J lost 7 bases, and 11 bases lay in between. Germline values: CDR1 ENHRY, CDR2 SYGVKD. The CDR3 protein is CAITPGGEQYF. For the CDR3, the DNA is TGTGCCATCACCCCTGGAGGGGAGCAGTACTTC.

The genes are TRBV6-5 and TRBJ1-1, with 8 positions matching TRBD1. The V segment lost 6 bases and the J segment 5 bases; nucleotides outside the gene matches: 5. The CDR3 runs 13 residues. Germline-derived CDR1 and CDR2 are MNHEY and SVGAGI. The CDR3 reads CASSLGQGTEAFF. The CDR3, as DNA: TGTGCCAGCAGCTTAGGACAGGGAACTGAAGCTTTCTTT.